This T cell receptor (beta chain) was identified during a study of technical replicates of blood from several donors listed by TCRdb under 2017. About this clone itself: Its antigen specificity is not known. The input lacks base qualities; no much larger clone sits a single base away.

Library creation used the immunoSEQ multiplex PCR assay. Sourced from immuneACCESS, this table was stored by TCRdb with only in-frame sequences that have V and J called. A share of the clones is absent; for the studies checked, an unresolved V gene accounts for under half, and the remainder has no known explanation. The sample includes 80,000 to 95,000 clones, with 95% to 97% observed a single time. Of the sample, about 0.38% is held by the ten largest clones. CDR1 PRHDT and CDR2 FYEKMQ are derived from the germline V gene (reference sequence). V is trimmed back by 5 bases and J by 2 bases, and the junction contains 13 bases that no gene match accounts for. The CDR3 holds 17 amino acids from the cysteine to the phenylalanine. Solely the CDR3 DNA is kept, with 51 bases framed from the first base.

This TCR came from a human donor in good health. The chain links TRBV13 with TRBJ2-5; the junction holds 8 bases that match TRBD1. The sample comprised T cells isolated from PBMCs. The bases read TGTGCCAGCAGCCCCGGAGGAACCGACAGGGGACAAGAGACCCAGTACTTC. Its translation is CASSPGGTDRGQETQYF. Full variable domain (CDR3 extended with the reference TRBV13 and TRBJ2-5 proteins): AAGVIQSPRHLIKEKRETATLKCYPIPRHDTVYWYQQGPGQDPQFLISFYEKMQSDKGSIPDRFSAQQFSDYHSELNMSSLELGDSALYFCASSPGGTDRGQETQYFGPGTRLLVL.